The 7 T cell receptor beta chains listed next were all sequenced from one sample in a study of CD4 and CD8 cells across lung adenocarcinoma regions. TCRdb fed the PCR reads into MiXCR, producing one record per CDR3 protein. The table includes about 23,000 distinct CDR3 sequences, approximately 52% detected once. The sequenced material came from CD4+ T cells from the center of a lung tumor. These receptors all stem from a male donor with lung adenocarcinoma. The CD4 and CD8 labels of this study may be unreliable.

This clonotype was picked up one time. The genes are TRBV20-1 and TRBJ2-7; TRBD2 matches at 12 bases. With 1 base clipped from V and 6 bases from J, the junction kept 1 base outside the gene matches. The CDR3 spans 13 residues. Germline V lookup: CDR1 DFQATT, CDR2 SNEGSKA (reference sequence). CDR3 sequence (DNA): TGCAGTGCTAGAGTGGGACTAGCGGGCGAGCAGTACTTC. Protein: CSARVGLAGEQYF.

This sequence joins TRBV29-1 and TRBJ2-5; 9 bases match TRBD2. The J call may be in error: the DNA end matches TRBJ2-7 better. Germline loops: CDR1 SQVTM, CDR2 ANQGSEA. The CDR3 extends over 14 amino acids. CDR3 region: CSVILAGKNYEQYF. The DNA for the CDR3 is TGCAGCGTTATCCTAGCGGGAAAGAACTACGAGCAGTACTTC.

Many counts were recorded for this clonotype. CDR3 bases: TGTGCCAGCACCTCAAACTACGGAAATGAGCAGTTCTTC. This codes for CASTSNYGNEQFF. This chain links TRBV7-2 with TRBJ2-1; no clear D. V dropped 7 bases and J dropped 7 bases, with 14 bases sitting between them. From germline, CDR1 is SGHTA and CDR2 FQGNSA. The CDR3 spans 13 residues.

The gene calls are TRBV9 and TRBJ1-2; 7 nucleotides line up with TRBD1. V shed 3 bases and J 7 bases; nucleotides not matched to a gene: 3. The CDR3 spans 12 residues. The germline CDR1 and CDR2 sequences are SGDLS and YYNGEE. CDR3 region: CASSDRGFGYTF. The CDR3 region has the DNA TGTGCCAGCAGCGACAGGGGTTTTGGCTACACCTTC.

Relative to its sample, this clonotype is medium-sized. V and J are TRBV6-5 and TRBJ2-5; D is uncertain. Germline assignment: CDR1 MNHEY and CDR2 SVGAGI. V dropped 4 bases and J dropped 5 bases, with 5 bases sitting between them. This CDR3 region has 11 residues. The CDR3 DNA reads TGTGCCAGCAGTTGGTTTGAGACCCAGTACTTC. Its protein product is CASSWFETQYF.

The V gene is TRBV10-3, the J gene TRBJ2-2; D is perhaps TRBD1 or TRBD2 (5 bases each). Trimming removed 8 bases from V and 0 bases from J, with 10 bases in between. The CDR3 loop spans 14 amino acids. Germline CDR1 ENHRY, CDR2 SYGVKD. CDR3 protein: CAIARGANTGELFF. CDR3 DNA: TGTGCCATCGCCCGGGGCGCGAACACCGGGGAGCTGTTTTTT.

The chain links TRBV6-1 to TRBJ2-4; no reliable D call. Trimming removed 2 bases from V and 13 bases from J, with 21 bases in between. Germline V gene sequence: CDR1 MNHNS, CDR2 SASEGT. This CDR3 contains 15 residues. The CDR3 sequence: CASSEMAPWSNVQYF. DNA of the CDR3: TGTGCCAGCAGTGAAATGGCTCCGTGGTCCAACGTGCAGTACTTC.